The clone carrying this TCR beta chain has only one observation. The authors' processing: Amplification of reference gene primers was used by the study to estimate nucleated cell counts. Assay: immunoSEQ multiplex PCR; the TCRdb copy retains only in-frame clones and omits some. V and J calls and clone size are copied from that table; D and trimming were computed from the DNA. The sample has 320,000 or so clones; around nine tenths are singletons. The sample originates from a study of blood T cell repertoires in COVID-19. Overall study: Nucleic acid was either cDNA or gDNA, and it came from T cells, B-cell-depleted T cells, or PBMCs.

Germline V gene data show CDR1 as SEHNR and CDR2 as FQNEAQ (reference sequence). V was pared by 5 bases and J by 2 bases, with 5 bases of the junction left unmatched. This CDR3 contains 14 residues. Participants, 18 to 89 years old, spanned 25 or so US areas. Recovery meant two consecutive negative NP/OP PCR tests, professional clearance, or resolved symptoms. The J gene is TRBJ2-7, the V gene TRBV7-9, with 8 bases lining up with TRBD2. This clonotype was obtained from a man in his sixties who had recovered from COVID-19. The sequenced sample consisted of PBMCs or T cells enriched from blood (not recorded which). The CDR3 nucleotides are TGTGCCAGCAGCCTCTCGGGACTAGCCTACGAGCAGTACTTC. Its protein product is CASSLSGLAYEQYF.